The next 24 T cell receptor beta chains were all read from a single sample in a study of shared clonotypes between healthy human individuals (dated by TCRdb to the early 2020s). Libraries were built with the immunoSEQ multiplex PCR assay. In its TCRdb copy, this immuneACCESS table keeps in-frame sequences only and misses some clones. Where compared with another copy, unresolved V genes explain less than half of these, and the others have no known cause. The sample records more than 1 million clones, approximately 78% of which are singletons. The biggest ten clones account for 0.52% of the sample. What was sequenced was memory CD4+ T cells from PBMCs. The sample's cell subset or site label, in plain terms: CD45RA-negative fraction. The receptors were gathered from a young man in good health. Some clones in this sample may be carry-over from other donors' samples.

The rearrangement links TRBV5-1 to TRBJ2-1; 11 bases line up with TRBD2. V lost 5 bases to trimming and J lost 8 bases; unmatched junction nucleotides: 6. This CDR3 contains 14 residues. Germline CDR1 and CDR2: SGHRS and YFSETQ. The CDR3 region is CASRVTSGSDEQFF. CDR3 bases: TGCGCCAGCAGAGTTACTAGCGGGAGTGATGAGCAGTTCTTC.

This clone was found once. This chain links TRBV28 with TRBJ2-5; 12 bases fit TRBD2. V was pared by 5 bases and J by 5 bases, with 12 bases of the junction left unmatched. The CDR3 is made up of 17 amino acids. CDR1 MDHEN and CDR2 SYDVKM come from the germline V gene. CDR3 DNA sequence: TGTGCCAGCAGTCCCGAAGAAACTAGCGGGAGGTCGGAGACCCAGTACTTC. The encoded protein is CASSPEETSGRSETQYF.

In the case of this clone: Distinct nucleotide sequences in the sample also encode this CDR3. The DNA of the CDR3 is TGTGCCAGCAGCTTAGTACGGAACACTGAAGCTTTCTTT. It translates to CASSLVRNTEAFF. The chain combines TRBV7-2 with TRBJ1-1; no firm D call. V was pared by 1 base and J by 1 base, with 4 bases between. Germline lookup yields CDR1 SGHTA and CDR2 FQGNSA. CDR3 length: 13 residues.

This chain joins TRBV28 and TRBJ1-2; 7 nucleotides line up with TRBD1. Germline trimming cut 5 bases from V and 1 base from J; bases unmatched to any gene: 4. CDR1 is MDHEN and CDR2 is SYDVKM in the germline V gene. CDR3 length: 14 amino acids. The chain's CDR3 is CASSPGGFNYGYTF. The CDR3 DNA reads TGTGCCAGCAGTCCAGGGGGTTTTAACTATGGCTACACCTTC.

The chain joins TRBV29-1 to TRBJ2-5; D call uncertain. V lost 7 bases, J lost 7 bases, and 13 bases lay in between. The CDR3 consists of 11 residues. Germline CDR1 and CDR2: SQVTM and ANQGSEA. CDR3 nucleotides: TGCAGCGGGAGAAGTTTCGGGACCCAGTACTTC. Protein: CSGRSFGTQYF.

The chain couples TRBV11-3 to TRBJ1-2; TRBD1 might be the D (5 bases). Trimming left V 1 base short and J 8 bases short, with 14 bases between. The CDR3 is made up of 14 amino acids. The V gene's germline CDR1 is SGHNT and CDR2 YENEEA. The CDR3 nucleotides are TGTGCCAGCAGCTTAGGCGGGACGGGTCGGGGCTACACCTTC. Amino acid sequence: CASSLGGTGRGYTF.

A few counts support this clone. The rearrangement joins TRBV11-1 to TRBJ2-7; D is unclear. V was cut by 3 bases and J by 0 bases, with 9 bases left in between. The CDR3 sequence is 14 residues long. Per germline, CDR1 SGHAT and CDR2 FQDESV (reference sequence). The CDR3, as DNA: TGTGCCAGCAGCTTGGGGTTCCCCTCCTACGAGCAGTACTTC. Translating it yields CASSLGFPSYEQYF.

The V call is TRBV28, the J call TRBJ1-2, with TRBD1 matching over 11 bases. V was clipped by 7 bases and J by 7 bases; unmatched bases: 11. This CDR3 is 15 amino acids long. CDR1 and CDR2 (germline): MDHEN, SYDVKM. The CDR3 nucleotides are TGTGCCAGCAAGTTAGACCCGGGACAGGGGGGTGGCTACACCTTC. Translated: CASKLDPGQGGGYTF.

This clone occurred a few times. The chain links TRBV7-6 to TRBJ2-7; TRBD2 agrees at 7 bases. Germline loops: CDR1 SGHVS, CDR2 FNYEAQ. The CDR3 extends over 15 amino acids. V gave up 0 bases and J gave up 1 base; unmatched junction bases: 3. The CDR3 sequence: CASSLAGSGSYEQYF. As DNA, the CDR3 is TGTGCCAGCAGCTTAGCCGGTAGCGGGTCCTACGAGCAGTACTTC.

The sample holds a few counts of this clone. The rearrangement links TRBV19 to TRBJ1-5; D uncertain. The CDR3 loop spans 12 amino acids. Germline assignment: CDR1 LNHDA and CDR2 SQIVND (reference sequence). Trimming removed 3 bases from V and 9 bases from J, with 9 bases in between. The CDR3 DNA is TGTGCCAGTAGTATTGGGGATGGGCCCCAGCATTTT. Protein sequence: CASSIGDGPQHF.

J is TRBJ2-5 and V is TRBV10-3; D perhaps matches TRBD1 (6 bases). V lost 10 bases, J lost 3 bases, and 15 bases lay in between. The CDR3 has 13 residues. CDR1 and CDR2 (germline): ENHRY, SYGVKD. The CDR3 coding sequence is TGTGCCACCCGGACAGTTTGGGAAGAGACCCAGTACTTC. Its translation is CATRTVWEETQYF.

Many counts were recorded for this clone. Different DNA sequences within this sample yield the same CDR3. The J gene is TRBJ1-3, the V gene TRBV28; D is unclear. Germline V gene sequence: CDR1 MDHEN, CDR2 SYDVKM. The CDR3 runs 12 residues. V was cut by 6 bases and J by 4 bases, with 7 bases left in between. This CDR3 is CASSPSGNTIYF. The CDR3 region has the DNA TGTGCCAGCAGCCCTTCCGGAAACACCATATATTTT. Full variable domain (remainder filled in from reference TRBV28 and TRBJ1-3): DVKVTQSSRYLVKRTGEKVFLECVQDMDHENMFWYRQDPGLGLRLIYFSYDVKMKEKGDIPEGYSVSREKKERFSLILESASTNQTSMYLCASSPSGNTIYFGEGSWLTVV.

The chain carries TRBV6-4 and TRBJ2-1, with TRBD2 identical over 12 bases. Germline CDR1 MRHNA, CDR2 SNTAGT. The trim removed 5 bases at V and 1 base at J, leaving 6 bases unmatched. There are 17 residues in the CDR3. CDR3 bases: TGTGCCAGCAGTAGACTAGCGGGAGCGTCTTCCTACAATGAGCAGTTCTTC. This encodes CASSRLAGASSYNEQFF.

The chain combines TRBV30 with TRBJ2-5; possibly TRBD1 for D (5 bases). This CDR3 is 15 amino acids long. Trimming cost V 3 bases and J 1 base, with 15 bases left between them. Germline V gene data show CDR1 as GTSNPN and CDR2 as SVGIG (reference sequence). Here the CDR3 DNA reads TGTGCCTGGAGCCCTCGGCTCAGGGCCCAAGAGACCCAGTACTTC. This gives the protein CAWSPRLRAQETQYF.

This sequence joins TRBV7-2 and TRBJ2-7; D unclear. V lost 3 bases, J lost 0 bases, and 15 bases lay in between. The CDR3 sequence is 16 residues long. Germline lookup yields CDR1 SGHTA and CDR2 FQGNSA. The chain's CDR3 is CASSFHYGRSSYEQYF. CDR3 nucleotides: TGTGCCAGCAGCTTCCATTACGGCAGGAGCTCCTACGAGCAGTACTTC.

J is TRBJ2-1 and V is TRBV15, with D unclear. The germline V gene has CDR1 LNHNV and CDR2 YYDKDF (reference sequence). This CDR3 contains 16 residues. V was trimmed by 1 base and J by 1 base, leaving 11 bases between them. CDR3 amino acids: CATSRGGVESYNEQFF. CDR3 bases: TGTGCCACCAGCAGAGGTGGGGTGGAGTCCTACAATGAGCAGTTCTTC.

The chain uses TRBV18 and TRBJ2-3; D may be TRBD2 (6 bases). The germline V and J ends were trimmed by 7 bases and 0 bases, with 20 bases remaining between them. Germline-derived CDR1 and CDR2 are KGHSH and LQKENI. The CDR3 spans 17 residues. Written as DNA, the CDR3 is TGTGCCAGCTACCGGTCCCCAGCGGGTCGAAGCACAGATACGCAGTATTTT. Translated, it gives CASYRSPAGRSTDTQYF. Full variable domain (rest looked up from reference TRBV18 and TRBJ2-3): NAGVMQNPRHLVRRRGQEARLRCSPMKGHSHVYWYRQLPEEGLKFMVYLQKENIIDESGMPKERFSAEFPKEGPSILRIQQVVRGDSAAYFCASYRSPAGRSTDTQYFGPGTRLTVL.

This clone has a handful of counts. A much larger clone sits a single nucleotide away, making a read error possible. The sample holds other DNA sequences that translate to the same CDR3. The chain links TRBV9 to TRBJ2-2; D call uncertain. Germline CDR1 is SGDLS and CDR2 is YYNGEE. V was trimmed by 2 bases and J by 4 bases, leaving 6 bases between them. This CDR3 is built from 13 residues. The DNA of the CDR3 is TGTGCCAGCAGCGTGGTGGGCACCGGGGAGCTGTTTTTT. Encoded protein: CASSVVGTGELFF.

This chain uses TRBV6-6 with TRBJ1-3; TRBD1 might be the D (5 bases). The CDR3 runs 14 residues. V was trimmed by 4 bases and J by 4 bases, leaving 11 bases between them. CDR1 MNHNY and CDR2 SVGAGI come from the germline V gene (reference sequence). In DNA, the CDR3 is TGTGCCAGCAGTTCGACAGAAGGGGGAAACACCATATATTTT. This gives the protein CASSSTEGGNTIYF.

This rearrangement joins TRBV30 to TRBJ2-7, with a tentative D call TRBD2 (6 bases). With 2 bases removed from V and 0 bases from J, the gap between germline ends came to 8 bases. CDR3 length equals 13 residues. From germline, CDR1 is GTSNPN and CDR2 SVGIG (reference sequence). The DNA of the CDR3 is TGTGCCTGGAGTCGGGGGAGCTCCTACGAGCAGTACTTC. Encoded protein: CAWSRGSSYEQYF.

This clone was observed a few times. The chain combines TRBV6-6 with TRBJ1-1; 9 nucleotides agree with TRBD1. The V segment lost 6 bases and the J segment 2 bases; nucleotides outside the gene matches: 4. The CDR3 is 14 residues long. Germline CDR1 is MNHNY and CDR2 is SVGAGI (reference sequence). The CDR3 reads CASSRTGDNTEAFF. CDR3 DNA: TGTGCCAGCAGCCGGACAGGGGACAACACTGAAGCTTTCTTT.

The chain couples TRBV2 to TRBJ1-5; D may be TRBD1 (6 bases). CDR3 size: 14 residues. CDR1 and CDR2 from the germline V gene are SNHLY and FYNNEI. The V and J ends lost 5 bases and 3 bases respectively, with 11 bases between them. The CDR3 is CASSRQEPNQPQHF. The CDR3 region has the DNA TGTGCCAGCAGTCGACAGGAACCCAATCAGCCCCAGCATTTT.

About this clone: The sample contains more than one DNA sequence encoding this CDR3. V usage is TRBV9 and J usage is TRBJ2-1, with 9 bases that match TRBD2. CDR1 is SGDLS, CDR2 YYNGEE, per germline. After removal of 0 bases from V and 2 bases from J, the junction contained 0 bases not matched to a gene. This CDR3 is built from 15 residues. CDR3 DNA: TGTGCCAGCAGCGTAGGACTAGCGGCCTACAATGAGCAGTTCTTC. It is translated as CASSVGLAAYNEQFF.

The DNA for the CDR3 is TGTGCCAGCAGGATACAGGGAAAGACTAACTATGGCTACACCTTC. Translation: CASRIQGKTNYGYTF. The chain combines TRBV28 with TRBJ1-2; TRBD1 is a possible D gene (6 bases). Germline-derived CDR1 and CDR2 are MDHEN and SYDVKM. This CDR3 spans 15 amino acids. The V end lost 6 bases, the J end lost 0 bases, and 14 bases lay between the germline ends.